This T cell receptor beta chain was sequenced during a study of Graves' ophthalmopathy and Graves' hyperthyroidism. General study findings and limits: Blood contained most expanded thyroid clonotypes exceeding 0.001 frequency.

Beta-chain TCR CDR3 regions were amplified from RNA transcripts. First-round RT-PCR employed HTBI primers, with a second-round multiplex PCR after it. TCRdb processed the multiplex PCR reads anew with MiXCR; each CDR3 protein has one entry. Among over 650,000 distinct CDR3 sequences listed, about 40% were seen once. The CDR3 is made up of 13 amino acids. V was pared by 6 bases and J by 14 bases, with 11 bases of the junction left unmatched. Germline V lookup: CDR1 ENHRY, CDR2 SYGVKD. Regarding this clonotype: Its specificity is unknown.

The PBMCs were taken from over 9.5 ml of fresh peripheral blood. The specimen sequenced was peripheral blood. The chain carries TRBV10-3 and TRBJ1-5, with TRBD1 matching over 9 bases. This TCR came from an adult man with Graves' ophthalmopathy. CDR3 coding DNA: TGTGCCATCAGACCGGACAGGGGCGACGACGAGCATTTT. This gives the protein CAIRPDRGDDEHF.